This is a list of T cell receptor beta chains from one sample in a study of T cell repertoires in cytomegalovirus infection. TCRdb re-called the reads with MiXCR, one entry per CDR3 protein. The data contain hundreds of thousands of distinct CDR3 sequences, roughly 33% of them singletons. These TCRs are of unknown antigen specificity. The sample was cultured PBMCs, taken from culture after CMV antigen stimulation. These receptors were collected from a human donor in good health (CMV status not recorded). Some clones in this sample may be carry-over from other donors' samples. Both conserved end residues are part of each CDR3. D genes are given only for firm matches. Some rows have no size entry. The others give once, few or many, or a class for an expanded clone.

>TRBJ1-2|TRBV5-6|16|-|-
TGTGCCAGCAGCTTGAGTAAGGGGAAACGGGGCTATGGCTACACCTTC
CASSLSKGKRGYGYTF
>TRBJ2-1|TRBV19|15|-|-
TGTGCCAGTAGTATTTTGGGGGCTGCCTACAATGAGCAGTTCTTC
CASSILGAAYNEQFF
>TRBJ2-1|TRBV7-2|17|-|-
TGTGCCAGCAGCTTCGTCCGGAGCTCTCACGGGGGCAATGAGCAGTTCTTC
CASSFVRSSHGGNEQFF
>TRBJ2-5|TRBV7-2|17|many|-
TGTGCCAGCAGCCTCTCCGGCGGTTGGGTAGTTGGAGAGACCCAGTACTTC
CASSLSGGWVVGETQYF
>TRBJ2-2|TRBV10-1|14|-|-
TGCGCCAGCAGGACGGGACAGAACACCGGGGAGCTGTTTTTT
CASRTGQNTGELFF
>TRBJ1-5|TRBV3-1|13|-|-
TGTGCCAGCAGCCAAGAACGGGATCAGCCCCAGCATTTT
CASSQERDQPQHF
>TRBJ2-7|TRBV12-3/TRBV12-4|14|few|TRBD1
TGTGCCAGCAGGGGAGGGACAGGGGGCGCTCAGCAGTACTTC
CASRGGTGGAQQYF
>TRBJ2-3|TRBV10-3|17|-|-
TGTGCCATCAGTGAGTCCGGGGGTCCGGGTCCCACAGATACGCAGTATTTT
CAISESGGPGPTDTQYF
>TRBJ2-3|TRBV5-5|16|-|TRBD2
TGTGCCAGCAGCTCACTAGCGGGAGCTCCCACAGATACGCAGTATTTT
CASSSLAGAPTDTQYF
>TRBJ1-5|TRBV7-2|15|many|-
TGTGCCAGCAGCTTTTATCGGGATCCTAATCAGCCCCAGCATTTT
CASSFYRDPNQPQHF
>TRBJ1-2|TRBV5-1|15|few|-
TGCGCCAGCAGCCCCCTGCAGGGCACGAACTATGGCTACACCTTC
CASSPLQGTNYGYTF
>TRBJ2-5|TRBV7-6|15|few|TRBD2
TGTGCCAGCAGCTTAGATACCGGGGGGGACGAGACCCAGTACTTC
CASSLDTGGDETQYF
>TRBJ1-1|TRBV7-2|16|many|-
TGTGCCAGCAGCTTAGAATTAGCTGCCGTCAACACTGAAGCTTTCTTT
CASSLELAAVNTEAFF
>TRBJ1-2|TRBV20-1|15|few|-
TGCAGTGCGTCAGAGGGACACCAAAGGTCCTTTGGCTACACCTTC
CSASEGHQRSFGYTF
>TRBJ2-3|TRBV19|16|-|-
TGTGCCAGTGCTCCACGGCGGGGAACTAGCACAGATACGCAGTATTTT
CASAPRRGTSTDTQYF
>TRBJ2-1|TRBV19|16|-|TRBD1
TGTGCCAGTAGTATCGGCCCGGGACAGGGGCACAATGAGCAGTTCTTC
CASSIGPGQGHNEQFF
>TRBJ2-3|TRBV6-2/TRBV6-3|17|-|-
TGTGCCAGCAGTTCCCGAGTGAAGCGGATGATCACAGATACGCAGTATTTT
CASSSRVKRMITDTQYF
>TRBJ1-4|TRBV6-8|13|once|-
TGTGCCAGCAGTTACCAGGGTGGTGAAAAACTGTTTTTT
CASSYQGGEKLFF
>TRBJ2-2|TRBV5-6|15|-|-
TGTGCCAGCAGCATGCAGGACAGAAACACCGGGGAGCTGTTTTTT
CASSMQDRNTGELFF
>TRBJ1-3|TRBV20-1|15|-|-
TGCAGTGCTACTCCCGAAGACTCCTCTGGAAACACCATATATTTT
CSATPEDSSGNTIYF
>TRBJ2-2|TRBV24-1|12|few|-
TGTGCCACCATGGGGGACACCGGGGAGCTGTTTTTT
CATMGDTGELFF
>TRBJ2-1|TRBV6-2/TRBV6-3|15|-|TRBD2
TGTGCCAGCAGTATAGCGGGCCTATCCTACAATGAGCAGTTCTTC
CASSIAGLSYNEQFF
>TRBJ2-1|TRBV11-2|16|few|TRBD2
TGTGCCAGCAGCTTAGAAACTAGCGGGATGGCCAATGAGCAGTTCTTC
CASSLETSGMANEQFF
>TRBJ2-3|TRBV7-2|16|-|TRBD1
TGTGCCAGCAGCTTCGGCCGGGACAGGGTCACAGATACGCAGTATTTT
CASSFGRDRVTDTQYF
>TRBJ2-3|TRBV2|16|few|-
TGTGCCAGCAGGGGGTGGGAGCCCTCGGGGACAGATACGCAGTATTTT
CASRGWEPSGTDTQYF
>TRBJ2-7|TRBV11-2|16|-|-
TGTGCCAGCAGCTTATGGCTGGGACACGACACCTACGAGCAGTACTTC
CASSLWLGHDTYEQYF
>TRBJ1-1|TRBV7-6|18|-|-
TGTGCCAGCAGCCCCCGAGTAGGGGGAAGGGGCTCGGGCACTGAAGCTTTCTTT
CASSPRVGGRGSGTEAFF
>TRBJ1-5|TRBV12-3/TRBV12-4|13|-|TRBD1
TGTGCCAGCATCGCAGGGGGCGGTCAGCCCCAGCATTTT
CASIAGGGQPQHF
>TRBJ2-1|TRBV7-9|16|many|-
TGTGCCAGCAGCTCATACAGGGTTACACTATACAATGAGCAGTTCTTC
CASSSYRVTLYNEQFF
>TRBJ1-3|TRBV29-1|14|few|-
TGCAGCGTTGATTTGGGGGCGTCTGGAAACACCATATATTTT
CSVDLGASGNTIYF
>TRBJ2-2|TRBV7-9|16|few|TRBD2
TGTGCCAGCAGCTCAGGTCGGGGAGGGCCCACCGGGGAGCTGTTTTTT
CASSSGRGGPTGELFF
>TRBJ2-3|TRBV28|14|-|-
TGTGCCAGCAGTTTTGGTGCCCCCCCAGTTACGCAGTATTTT
CASSFGAPPVTQYF
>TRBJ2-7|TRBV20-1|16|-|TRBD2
TGCAGTGCTGGTCGGACTAGCGGGAGTGGGGGTGTAAAGCAGTACTTC
CSAGRTSGSGGVKQYF
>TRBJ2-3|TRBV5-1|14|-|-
TGCGCCAGCAGTCGTGGGGGAGTCACAGATACGCAGTATTTT
CASSRGGVTDTQYF
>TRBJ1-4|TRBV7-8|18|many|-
TGTGCCAGCAGCCCCAAAACTACAAGCATGGGGGCGCACGAAAAACTGTTTTTT
CASSPKTTSMGAHEKLFF
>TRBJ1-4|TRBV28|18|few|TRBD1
TGTGCCAGCAGTTACGGGGACAGGGTTTATGGGGAAAATGAAAAACTGTTTTTT
CASSYGDRVYGENEKLFF
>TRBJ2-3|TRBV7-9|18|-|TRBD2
TGTGCCAGCAGCTTAGCGGCTAGCGGGGGGTCTGGGGCAGATACGCAGTATTTT
CASSLAASGGSGADTQYF
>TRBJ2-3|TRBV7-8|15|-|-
TGTGCCAGCAGCCCCTTAGATAGGGTGACAGATACGCAGTATTTT
CASSPLDRVTDTQYF
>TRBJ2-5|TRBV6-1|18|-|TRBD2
TGTGCCAGCAGTGCCGGGACTATGTGGGGCTGGGGTCGAGAGACCCAGTACTTC
CASSAGTMWGWGRETQYF
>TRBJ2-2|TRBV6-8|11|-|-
TGTGCCAGCAAAAGGACCGGGGAGCTGTTTTTT
CASKRTGELFF
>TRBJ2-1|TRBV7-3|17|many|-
TGTGCCAGCAGCTTAAAGGGCCCCGTGCGCCCTTACAATGAGCAGTTCTTC
CASSLKGPVRPYNEQFF
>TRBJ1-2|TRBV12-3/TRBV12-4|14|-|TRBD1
TGTGCCAGCACTTGGACAGGAGGGGGCTTTGGCTACACCTTC
CASTWTGGGFGYTF
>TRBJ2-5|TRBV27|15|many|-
TGTGCCAGCAGTTTTTGGGGTCCTCCCAAAGAGACCCAGTACTTC
CASSFWGPPKETQYF
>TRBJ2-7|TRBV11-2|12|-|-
TGTGCCAGCAGACAAGACCAGTCCGAGCAGTACTTC
CASRQDQSEQYF
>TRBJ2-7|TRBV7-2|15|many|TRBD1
TGTGCCAGCAGCTACACCGGGACAGACTCCTACGAGCAGTACTTC
CASSYTGTDSYEQYF
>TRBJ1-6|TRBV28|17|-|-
TGTGCCAGCAGTTTGGGGGCGGAGAGCTCCTATAATTCACCCCTCCACTTT
CASSLGAESSYNSPLHF
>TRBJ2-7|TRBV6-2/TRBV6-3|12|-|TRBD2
TGTGCCACCCAACGGGGGGGCTACGAGCAGTACTTC
CATQRGGYEQYF
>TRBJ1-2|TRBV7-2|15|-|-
TGTGCCAGCAGCCCAATCGAGACCGGATTCTATGGCTACACCTTC
CASSPIETGFYGYTF
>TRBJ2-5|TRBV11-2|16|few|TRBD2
TGTGCCAGCAGCTTAGGGTCTAGCGGGAGTAAAGAGACCCAGTACTTC
CASSLGSSGSKETQYF
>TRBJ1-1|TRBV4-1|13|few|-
TGCGCCAGTCGGGATGTGGGGGTAAGTGAAGCTTTCTTT
CASRDVGVSEAFF
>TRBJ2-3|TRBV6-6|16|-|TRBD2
TGTGCCAGCAGTGGCTCCGGGACCGCGGGGGCAGATACGCAGTATTTT
CASSGSGTAGADTQYF
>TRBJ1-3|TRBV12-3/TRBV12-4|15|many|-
TGTGCCAGCAGTATCACAGGTTTCTCTGGAAACACCATATATTTT
CASSITGFSGNTIYF
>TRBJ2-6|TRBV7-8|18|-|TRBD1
TGTGCCAGCAGTTTCAGACAGGGCCGGAACTCTGGGGCCAACGTCCTGACTTTC
CASSFRQGRNSGANVLTF